These 18 T cell receptor beta chains were sequenced from one sample in a study of blood T cells in healthy people across ages (dated by TCRdb to about 2015). Library generation was performed with 5' RACE. The instrument was an Illumina HiSeq 2500. The second PCR ran for about 6 to 12 cycles and used a J-beta primer mix along with a sample-barcoded 5' primer. The public reads were quality trimmed at Q25 with fastp and then assembled into clones with MiXCR by TCRdb, keeping productive beta chains. Records with the same CDR3 protein are collapsed into one entry carrying the most frequent genes and DNA. The sample table shows 780,000 or so distinct CDR3 sequences, and roughly 56% are seen once. The ten largest clonotypes hold 25% to 30% of the sample. Sequenced sample: blood. The source is a middle-aged man in good health.

This chain joins TRBV7-8 and TRBJ1-6, with 7 bases that match TRBD1. CDR1 SGHVS and CDR2 FQNEAQ come from the germline V gene. J lost 7 bases, V lost 5 bases, and 11 bases had no gene match. The CDR3 runs 16 residues. The CDR3 spells CASSPLTGTANSPLHF. The CDR3 region has the DNA TGTGCCAGCAGCCCCCTAACAGGGACAGCCAATTCACCCCTCCACTTT. Drawing the rest from reference TRBV7-8 and TRBJ1-6, the complete variable domain is GAGVSQSPRYKVAKRGQDVALRCDPISGHVSLFWYQQALGQGPEFLTYFQNEAQLDKSGLPSDRFFAERPEGSVSTLKIQRTQQEDSAVYLCASSPLTGTANSPLHFGNGTRLTVT.

V and J are TRBV5-1 and TRBJ2-7; 13 nucleotides agree with TRBD2. CDR1 is SGHRS, CDR2 YFSETQ, per germline. The CDR3 spans 17 residues. J gave up 0 bases and V 4 bases, and 7 bases lay outside the gene matches. The CDR3 region has the DNA TGCGCCAGCAGCGTCGGGACTAGCGGGGCCCTCTCCTACGAGCAGTACTTC. Protein: CASSVGTSGALSYEQYF.

This clonotype was counted a few times. The rearrangement joins TRBV27 to TRBJ1-2; 10 bases fit TRBD1. This CDR3 contains 15 residues. Germline loops: CDR1 MNHEY, CDR2 SMNVEV (reference sequence). V gave up 3 bases and J gave up 3 bases; unmatched junction bases: 4. The CDR3 region has the DNA TGTGCCAGCAGTTTCGGGACAGGGGCCTACTATGGCTACACCTTC. Translation gives CASSFGTGAYYGYTF.

The V call is TRBV7-9, the J call TRBJ2-1, with D tentatively TRBD2 (6 bases). TRBJ2-7 matches the DNA end more closely, so the J call is doubtful. Per the germline V gene, CDR1 is SEHNR and CDR2 is FQNEAQ (reference sequence). The CDR3 consists of 16 residues. The CDR3 DNA sequence: TGTGCCAGCAGCTCTTCCGCGCGGGATTCCTACAATGAGCAGTACTTC. It is translated as CASSSSARDSYNEQYF.

This chain connects TRBV5-1 to TRBJ2-5; possible D gene TRBD2, 6 bases. This CDR3 has 16 residues. Germline CDR1 and CDR2: SGHRS and YFSETQ. V lost 0 bases and J 1 base, leaving 13 bases between the germline ends. CDR3 sequence (DNA): TGCGCCAGCAGCTTGGACCGCGGGACTCTCCAAGAGACCCAGTACTTC. It yields the protein CASSLDRGTLQETQYF.

The gene calls are TRBV20-1 and TRBJ2-7; 8 bases line up with TRBD2. The ends lost 3 bases at V and 3 bases at J; junction bases unmatched: 10. The germline CDR1 and CDR2 sequences are DFQATT and SNEGSKA (reference sequence). This CDR3 is built from 15 residues. The CDR3 reads CSASTLSGSFYEQYF. The DNA for the CDR3 is TGCAGTGCTAGCACATTAAGCGGGAGCTTCTACGAGCAGTACTTC.

The rearrangement links TRBV3-1 to TRBJ1-6, with D possibly matching TRBD1 (6 bases). V lost 2 bases, J lost 8 bases, and 10 bases lay in between. Germline loops: CDR1 LGHDT, CDR2 YNNKEL (reference sequence). This CDR3 is built from 14 residues. In nucleotides, the CDR3 is TGTGCCAGCAGCCAACTAGGGGGAGATTCACCCCTCCACTTT. Its translation: CASSQLGGDSPLHF.

This clonotype has just a few counts. J is TRBJ2-3 and V is TRBV10-3; 7 bases fit TRBD2. Looked up from germline, CDR1 is ENHRY and CDR2 is SYGVKD. The CDR3 loop spans 16 amino acids. V lost 10 bases to trimming and J lost 0 bases; unmatched junction nucleotides: 13. CDR3 loop: CATSKLQTSSTDTQYF. CDR3 DNA sequence: TGTGCCACCTCCAAACTTCAGACTAGCAGCACAGATACGCAGTATTTT.

The chain joins TRBV9 to TRBJ2-7; the D gene is possibly TRBD2 (5 bases). The DNA end lines up better with TRBJ2-5; the J call may be wrong. The CDR3 runs 14 residues. CDR1 and CDR2 from the germline V gene are SGDLS and YYNGEE. In DNA form, the CDR3 reads TGTGCCAGCAGCGAGCTCAGCGGTAGGGAGACCCAGTACTTC. Translation gives CASSELSGRETQYF.

The CDR3 DNA reads TGTGCCAGCAGTTTAAGAAGCCCGACGGAGACCCAGTACTTC. This translates into CASSLRSPTETQYF. The V gene is TRBV28, the J gene TRBJ2-5, with D unclear. CDR1 and CDR2 from the germline V gene are MDHEN and SYDVKM. The CDR3 is 14 amino acids. V was clipped by 2 bases and J by 5 bases, with 12 bases between them. Filled out from reference TRBV28 and TRBJ2-5, the complete variable domain reads DVKVTQSSRYLVKRTGEKVFLECVQDMDHENMFWYRQDPGLGLRLIYFSYDVKMKEKGDIPEGYSVSREKKERFSLILESASTNQTSMYLCASSLRSPTETQYFGPGTRLLVL.

This clonotype was seen ten or more times. The chain employs TRBV7-2 and TRBJ2-1; 8 nucleotides agree with TRBD1. Germline lookup yields CDR1 SGHTA and CDR2 FQGNSA. V lost 2 bases to trimming and J lost 7 bases; unmatched junction nucleotides: 7. The CDR3 has 15 amino acids. The CDR3 DNA is TGTGCCAGCAGCTTAAGGGGACAGGTTGGTAATGAGCAGTTCTTC. Translated, it gives CASSLRGQVGNEQFF.

This chain links TRBV7-9 with TRBJ1-4; D gene ambiguous. CDR3 length: 14 amino acids. Per the germline V gene, CDR1 is SEHNR and CDR2 is FQNEAQ (reference sequence). With 6 bases removed from V and 5 bases from J, the gap between germline ends came to 13 bases. This CDR3 is CASRVDGPNEKLFF. CDR3 sequence (DNA): TGTGCCAGCAGGGTGGACGGCCCGAATGAAAAACTGTTTTTT. Together with reference TRBV7-9 and TRBJ1-4, the CDR3 gives the full variable domain: DTGVSQNPRHKITKRGQNVTFRCDPISEHNRLYWYRQTLGQGPEFLTYFQNEAQLEKSRLLSDRFSAERPKGSFSTLEIQRTEQGDSAMYLCASRVDGPNEKLFFGSGTQLSVL.

In DNA, the CDR3 is TGCGCCAGCAGCTTGGTTATCGGAGATCGGGGCACTTCACCCCTCCACTTT. It encodes CASSLVIGDRGTSPLHF. The chain uses TRBV5-1 and TRBJ1-6; a weak D match, TRBD1 (5 bases). Germline CDR1 SGHRS, CDR2 YFSETQ. Trimming left V 0 bases short and J 9 bases short, with 19 bases between. The CDR3 runs to 17 residues.

This clonotype was observed a handful of times. The V call is TRBV7-9, the J call TRBJ2-7; no definite D call. CDR3 length: 14 amino acids. V was cut by 2 bases and J by 5 bases, with 13 bases left in between. Germline V gene data show CDR1 as SEHNR and CDR2 as FQNEAQ (reference sequence). The CDR3 DNA is TGTGCCAGCAGCTTATTAGGCCCACCGAACGAGCAGTACTTC. Its protein is CASSLLGPPNEQYF.

The chain combines TRBV28 with TRBJ2-5; maybe TRBD2 (6 bases). The CDR3 contains 15 residues. Germline loops: CDR1 MDHEN, CDR2 SYDVKM. V gave up 6 bases and J gave up 5 bases, with 19 bases separating them. The CDR3 reads CASSLYGGTRETQYF. CDR3 nucleotides: TGTGCCAGCAGCCTATACGGGGGTACTAGGGAGACCCAGTACTTC. Combining the CDR3 with reference TRBV28 and TRBJ2-5 gives the whole variable domain DVKVTQSSRYLVKRTGEKVFLECVQDMDHENMFWYRQDPGLGLRLIYFSYDVKMKEKGDIPEGYSVSREKKERFSLILESASTNQTSMYLCASSLYGGTRETQYFGPGTRLLVL.

This chain uses TRBV24-1 with TRBJ1-2; no reliable D call. The CDR3 has 13 residues. Trimming shortened V by 0 bases and J by 5 bases, and 6 bases separated the two germline ends. The germline V gene has CDR1 KGHDR and CDR2 SFDVKD. CDR3 residues: CATSDLPGYGYTF. The CDR3 nucleotides are TGTGCCACCAGTGATTTGCCGGGTTATGGCTACACCTTC.

The rearrangement joins TRBV7-9 to TRBJ2-4, with D uncertain. The end of the DNA fits TRBJ2-7 better, so the J call may be wrong. Germline-derived CDR1 and CDR2 are SEHNR and FQNEAQ (reference sequence). The CDR3 length is 14 residues. The CDR3 sequence is CASSSQGKLYEQYF. The CDR3 DNA sequence: TGTGCCAGCAGCAGCCAAGGGAAGCTCTACGAGCAGTACTTC.

J is TRBJ1-2 and V is TRBV4-1; 7 positions match TRBD1. CDR1 and CDR2 (germline): MGHRA, YSYEKL. The V gene end was trimmed by 1 base and the J gene end by 7 bases; junction bases not matched to a gene: 9. The CDR3 is 15 residues long. The CDR3 bases are TGCGCCAGCAGCCAAGTGATCGTGGCAGGGGGTGGCTACACCTTC. Translation gives CASSQVIVAGGGYTF.